This T cell receptor (beta chain) was documented in a study of blood T cell repertoires in COVID-19. The V and J ends lost 11 bases and 2 bases, in that order; junction bases with no gene match: 13. Germline V gene lookup returns CDR1 MNHEY and CDR2 SMNVEV (reference sequence). CDR3 length: 15 residues. How the authors handled the data: How many nucleated cells were present was estimated from reference gene primer amplification. Produced via immunoSEQ multiplex PCR; TCRdb's table is partial and in-frame only. V and J calls and clone size are as listed in that table; D and trimming were resolved from the DNA. The sample gives approximately 180,000 clones, 70% to 90% of which show up once; approximately 11% is in the top ten. This clone was counted once.

Sequencing was done on a sample of peripheral blood. The V gene is TRBV27, the J gene TRBJ2-3, with 7 bases aligning to TRBD2. This clonotype was obtained from a human donor with active or convalescent COVID-19. The donor label of this sample is uncertain. DNA for the CDR3: TGTGCCTGTACGCGGTCCGGGAGGAACACAGATACGCAGTATTTT. It specifies CACTRSGRNTDTQYF.